This entry concerns a single TCR beta chain. The antigen is unknown. The record originates from a study of CD8 T cells in ankylosing spondylitis. Study-wide findings and caveats: Ankylosing spondylitis blood seemed to carry a telltale TCR beta motif made of about 8 highly homologous variants. Disease-associated clonotypes exhibited CD8+ identity and were relatively infrequent in peripheral blood. In the blood and synovial fluid of reactive arthritis, some motif variants had been previously reported. Reportedly, disease-linked clones are significantly enriched in ankylosing spondylitis patients' matched synovial fluid.

With molecular barcodes, quantitative 5'-RACE was used to make the TCR beta libraries. TCRdb redid the calling of the 5' RACE reads with MiXCR, one entry per CDR3 protein. Among roughly 450,000 distinct CDR3 sequences, 25% to 30% were seen once, and the ten largest hold 0.75% to 0.9%. This receptor was taken from a male donor with ankylosing spondylitis. Source material: blood, either unsorted or a sorted T cell fraction (not recorded which).

The DNA for the CDR3 is TGTGCCAGTAGTATCGGCCCGAATGTTTATTCACCCCTCCACTTT. Translating gives CASSIGPNVYSPLHF. The chain joins TRBV19 to TRBJ1-6, with no clear D. The CDR3 consists of 15 residues. Trimming cost V 3 bases and J 8 bases, with 14 bases left between them. CDR1 is LNHDA, CDR2 SQIVND, per germline (reference sequence).